A selection of T cell receptor beta chains follows, all from one sample in a study of shared clonotypes between healthy human individuals. Data came from immunoSEQ multiplex PCR; TCRdb stores just in-frame clones and leaves some out. The data show around 700,000 clones, about two thirds seen once. The specimen was memory CD4+ T cells sorted from blood. These receptors all come from a woman in her thirties in good health. CDR3s include the opening cysteine and the closing phenylalanine or tryptophan. A D gene is named only where the DNA matches it firmly. Where a row states a size, it is once, few, many or the class of an expanded clone; other rows omit it.

CDR3 length	V gene	J gene	D gene	clone size	CDR3 protein	CDR3 DNA
18	TRBV28	TRBJ2-1	TRBD2	.	CASSPSSGLALSYNEQFF	TGTGCCAGCAGTCCCTCATCCGGACTAGCGCTCTCCTACAATGAGCAGTTCTTC
15	TRBV11-2	TRBJ2-3	.	.	CASSSTGTWIHTQYF	TGTGCCAGCAGCTCAACCGGGACTTGGATTCATACGCAGTATTTT
15	TRBV28	TRBJ1-3	.	.	CASSRGGGSGNTIYF	TGTGCCAGCAGCCGCGGGGGCGGCTCTGGAAACACCATATATTTT
15	TRBV19	TRBJ2-1	.	few	CASQRSGELYNEQFF	TGTGCCAGCCAAAGATCGGGGGAGTTATACAATGAGCAGTTCTTC
16	TRBV5-1	TRBJ2-1	TRBD2	.	CASSLAASGKDNEQFF	TGCGCCAGCAGCTTGGCCGCTAGCGGGAAGGACAATGAGCAGTTCTTC
14	TRBV2	TRBJ2-1	TRBD1	.	CASRGQYSYNEQFF	TGTGCCAGCAGGGGACAGTACTCCTACAATGAGCAGTTCTTC
18	TRBV11-2	TRBJ2-1	.	.	CASSSRPHAGISYNEQFF	TGTGCCAGCAGCTCGCGCCCCCACGCGGGAATCTCCTACAATGAGCAGTTCTTC
15	TRBV7-2	TRBJ2-7	TRBD1	.	CASSRTGQGVDEQYF	TGTGCCAGCAGCAGGACGGGACAGGGAGTCGACGAGCAGTACTTC
13	TRBV28	TRBJ1-2	.	few	CASRDAVRYGYTF	TGTGCCAGCAGGGACGCAGTGCGGTATGGCTACACCTTC
15	TRBV5-8	TRBJ1-5	TRBD1	.	CASSLGDRVFQPQHF	TGTGCCAGCAGCTTGGGGGACAGGGTGTTTCAGCCCCAGCATTTT
15	TRBV9	TRBJ2-1	TRBD2	.	CASSPRVAGDNEQFF	TGTGCCAGCAGCCCTCGGGTAGCGGGAGACAATGAGCAGTTCTTC
14	TRBV19	TRBJ1-5	.	.	CASSEGTGNQPQHF	TGTGCCAGTAGTGAGGGAACGGGGAATCAGCCCCAGCATTTT
13	TRBV5-8	TRBJ2-2	.	.	CASSLLLSGELFF	TGTGCCAGCAGCTTGTTGTTGTCCGGGGAGCTGTTTTTT
18	TRBV28	TRBJ2-7	.	.	CASSLRAWGGRGSYEQYF	TGTGCCAGCAGTTTAAGGGCCTGGGGGGGCCGCGGCTCCTACGAGCAGTACTTC
17	TRBV28	TRBJ2-6	.	.	CASTLGLTSSGANVLTF	TGTGCCAGCACTTTGGGGCTGACGAGCTCTGGGGCCAACGTCCTGACTTTC
15	TRBV6-6	TRBJ1-1	.	.	CASSYSGTRNTEAFF	TGTGCCAGCAGTTACAGTGGGACGAGGAACACTGAAGCTTTCTTT
14	TRBV5-1	TRBJ1-4	TRBD1	many	CASSSTGMGEKLFF	TGCGCCAGCAGCTCGACAGGGATGGGTGAAAAACTGTTTTTT
14	TRBV2	TRBJ1-1	TRBD1	.	CASTYRGDGSEAFF	TGTGCCAGCACATACAGGGGGGACGGTTCTGAAGCTTTCTTT
14	TRBV5-1	TRBJ2-7	TRBD1	.	CASREDSGGYEQYF	TGCGCCAGCAGAGAGGACTCAGGGGGCTACGAGCAGTACTTC
17	TRBV2	TRBJ1-2	.	once	CASSYLLTGAVNYGYTF	TGTGCCAGCAGTTACCTCTTGACAGGCGCGGTAAACTATGGCTACACCTTC
13	TRBV2	TRBJ2-5	TRBD1	.	CASSGTGGETQYF	TGTGCCAGCAGTGGGACAGGGGGGGAGACCCAGTACTTC
16	TRBV19	TRBJ2-7	TRBD2	.	CASIGGRSGGDYEQYF	TGTGCCAGTATTGGAGGCCGGTCGGGAGGCGATTACGAGCAGTACTTC
18	TRBV7-6	TRBJ2-7	.	.	CASSLGGFSSRSSYEQYF	TGTGCCAGCAGCTTAGGGGGGTTTTCGAGCAGAAGCTCCTACGAGCAGTACTTC
14	TRBV5-1	TRBJ1-1	.	.	CASSRSPQLAEAFF	TGCGCCAGCAGCCGAAGCCCCCAGCTTGCTGAAGCTTTCTTT
16	TRBV5-1	TRBJ1-5	TRBD1	.	CASSLGEGGGNQPQHF	TGCGCCAGCAGCTTGGGGGAAGGGGGCGGTAATCAGCCCCAGCATTTT
15	TRBV28	TRBJ2-6	.	.	CASSFPGYGANVLTF	TGTGCCAGCAGTTTCCCCGGGTACGGGGCCAACGTCCTGACTTTC